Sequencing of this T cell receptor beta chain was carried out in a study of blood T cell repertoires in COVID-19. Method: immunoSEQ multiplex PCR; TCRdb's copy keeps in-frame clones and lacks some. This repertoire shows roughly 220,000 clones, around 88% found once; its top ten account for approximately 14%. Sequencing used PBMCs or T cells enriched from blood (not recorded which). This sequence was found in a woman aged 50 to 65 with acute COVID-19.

Here the CDR3 DNA reads TGTGCCAGCAGCCCCACAGGGATCGGTGAAAAACTGTTTTTT. It translates to CASSPTGIGEKLFF. V and J are TRBV16 and TRBJ1-4, with a tentative D call TRBD1 (6 bases). The germline V gene has CDR1 KGHSY and CDR2 FQNENV. This CDR3 has 14 amino acids. V lost 4 bases and J 7 bases, leaving 13 bases between the germline ends.